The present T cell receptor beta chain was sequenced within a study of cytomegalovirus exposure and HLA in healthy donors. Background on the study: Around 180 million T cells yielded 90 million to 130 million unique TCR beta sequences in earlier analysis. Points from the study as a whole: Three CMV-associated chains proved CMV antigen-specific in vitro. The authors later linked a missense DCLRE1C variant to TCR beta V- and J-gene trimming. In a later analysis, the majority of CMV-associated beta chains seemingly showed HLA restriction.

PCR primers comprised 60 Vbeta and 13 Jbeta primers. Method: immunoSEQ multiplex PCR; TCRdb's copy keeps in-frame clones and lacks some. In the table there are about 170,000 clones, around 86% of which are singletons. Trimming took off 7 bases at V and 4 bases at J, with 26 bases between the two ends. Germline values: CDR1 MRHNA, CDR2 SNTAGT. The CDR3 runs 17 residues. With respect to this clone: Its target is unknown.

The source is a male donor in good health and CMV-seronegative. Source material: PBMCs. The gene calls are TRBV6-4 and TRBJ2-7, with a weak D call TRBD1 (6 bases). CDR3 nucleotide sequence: TGTGCCAGCAATAACAGGTACCGGGACACCCGTTTTTACGAGCAGTACTTC. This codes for CASNNRYRDTRFYEQYF.